This TCR beta chain was captured by sequencing in a study of blood T cell repertoires in COVID-19. This CDR3 contains 13 residues. CDR1 is SGHRS, CDR2 YFSETQ, per germline. V was pared by 1 base and J by 1 base, with 5 bases between. The assay was immunoSEQ multiplex PCR, and TCRdb's table has in-frame clones only and misses some. The sample has around 300,000 clones, 88% seen once; the top ten hold under 6%. Recovered status in Cohort 3 required two negative PCRs, clearance, or symptom resolution. This rearrangement joins TRBV5-1 to TRBJ1-1; unclear D gene. The sequence was obtained from a man aged 30-40 years who had recovered from COVID-19. Sequenced material: PBMCs or T cells enriched from blood (not recorded which). CDR3 region: CASSLPQNTEAFF. The CDR3 nucleotides read TGCGCCAGCAGCTTGCCACAGAACACTGAAGCTTTCTTT.